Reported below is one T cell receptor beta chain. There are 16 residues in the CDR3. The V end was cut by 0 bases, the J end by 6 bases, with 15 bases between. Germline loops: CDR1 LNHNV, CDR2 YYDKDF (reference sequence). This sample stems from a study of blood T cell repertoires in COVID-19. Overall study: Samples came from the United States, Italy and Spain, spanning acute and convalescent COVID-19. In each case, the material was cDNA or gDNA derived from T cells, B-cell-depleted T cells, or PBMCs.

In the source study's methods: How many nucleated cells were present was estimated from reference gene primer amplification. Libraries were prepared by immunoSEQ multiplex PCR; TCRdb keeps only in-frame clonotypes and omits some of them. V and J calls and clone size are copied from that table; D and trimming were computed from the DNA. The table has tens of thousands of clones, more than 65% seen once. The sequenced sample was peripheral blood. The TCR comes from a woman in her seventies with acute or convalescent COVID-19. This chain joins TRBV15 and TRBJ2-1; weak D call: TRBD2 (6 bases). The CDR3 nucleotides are TGTGCCACCAGCAGAGAAAAGGGACTCGGATCCAATGAGCAGTTCTTC. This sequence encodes CATSREKGLGSNEQFF.